The 32 T cell receptor beta chains below all came from one sample that was sequenced in a study of T cell responses to AZD1222 COVID-19 vaccine. The repertoire was sequenced with immunoSEQ multiplex PCR; TCRdb's copy has only in-frame clones and lacks some. The data contain roughly 140,000 clones, over 75% of them singletons. Here the sequenced sample was peripheral blood, taken on day 0 of AZD1222 vaccination. These receptors all stem from an adult in good health.

This chain joins TRBV7-2 and TRBJ1-1, with a tentative D call TRBD1 (5 bases). Looked up from germline, CDR1 is SGHTA and CDR2 is FQGNSA. Trimming pared 1 base from V and 2 bases from J, leaving 8 bases between. The CDR3 length is 14 residues. CDR3 sequence: CASSLGQINTEAFF. In DNA form, the CDR3 reads TGTGCCAGCAGCTTAGGACAGATTAACACTGAAGCTTTCTTT.

V gene TRBV5-1 combines with J gene TRBJ1-6, with D perhaps matching TRBD1 (6 bases). The CDR3 runs 16 residues. Germline CDR1 SGHRS, CDR2 YFSETQ. Trimming took off 1 base at V and 7 bases at J, with 15 bases between the two ends. DNA of the CDR3: TGCGCCAGCAGCTTGAGTACAGGGTTTCGGAATTCACCCCTCCACTTT. Protein sequence: CASSLSTGFRNSPLHF.

This clone occurred once. V and J are TRBV6-4 and TRBJ1-6; D gene unclear. Germline V gene data show CDR1 as MRHNA and CDR2 as SNTAGT. This CDR3 has 13 residues. V was shortened by 4 bases and J by 6 bases, with 7 bases between the two germline ends. The CDR3 DNA follows: TGTGCCAGCAGTGGTAGTACTAATTCACCCCTCCACTTT. Protein: CASSGSTNSPLHF.

This clone has a single count. The rearrangement links TRBV5-1 to TRBJ1-3; D may be TRBD1 (5 bases). The germline V gene encodes CDR1 SGHRS and CDR2 YFSETQ. Trimming removed 0 bases from V and 0 bases from J, with 10 bases in between. CDR3 size: 16 residues. Here the CDR3 DNA reads TGCGCCAGCAGCTTGGGGTACAGGAACTCTGGAAACACCATATATTTT. The encoded protein is CASSLGYRNSGNTIYF.

The gene calls are TRBV13 and TRBJ1-6; TRBD1 matches 7 bases. This CDR3 is built from 16 residues. Germline V gives CDR1 PRHDT, CDR2 FYEKMQ (reference sequence). The ends lost 5 bases at V and 7 bases at J; junction bases unmatched: 11. CDR3 sequence: CASSPSGTARNSPLHF. The CDR3 DNA reads as TGTGCCAGCAGCCCCTCCGGGACAGCGAGGAATTCACCCCTCCACTTT.

The chain joins TRBV14 to TRBJ2-7; the match to TRBD2 covers 11 bases. There are 15 residues in the CDR3. The V and J ends lost 4 bases and 3 bases, in that order; junction bases with no gene match: 5. The germline V gene has CDR1 SGHDN and CDR2 FVKESK. This CDR3 reads CASSRRLAGLYEQYF. DNA for the CDR3: TGTGCCAGCAGCCGACGACTAGCGGGACTCTACGAGCAGTACTTC.

This clone appeared once. The genes are TRBV7-8 and TRBJ1-4; D may be TRBD1 (6 bases). This CDR3 spans 14 amino acids. V lost 0 bases, J lost 7 bases, and 9 bases lay in between. CDR1 SGHVS and CDR2 FQNEAQ come from the germline V gene. CDR3 nucleotides: TGTGCCAGCAGCTTAGCGTCCAGGGGTGAAAAACTGTTTTTT. Amino acid sequence: CASSLASRGEKLFF.

The chain carries TRBV6-5 and TRBJ2-7; 7 bases agree with TRBD2. The CDR3 spans 13 residues. Trimming cost V 2 bases and J 2 bases; bases outside gene matches: 0. Germline lookup yields CDR1 MNHEY and CDR2 SVGAGI. CDR3 region: CASSYGLAYEQYF. In DNA, the CDR3 is TGTGCCAGCAGTTACGGACTAGCCTACGAGCAGTACTTC.

The rearrangement joins TRBV7-3 to TRBJ2-3, with 7 bases identical to TRBD2. CDR1 SGHTA and CDR2 FQGTGA come from the germline V gene. V gave up 2 bases and J gave up 3 bases; unmatched junction bases: 11. The CDR3 loop spans 17 amino acids. CDR3: CASSLSSGEGITDTQYF. The DNA for the CDR3 is TGTGCCAGCAGCTTATCATCGGGGGAGGGAATTACAGATACGCAGTATTTT.

The chain recombines TRBV12-3 or TRBV12-4 with TRBJ2-7; the D gene is possibly TRBD1 (5 bases). This CDR3 comprises 13 residues. Trimming stripped 5 bases from V and 3 bases from J, with 11 bases between. The DNA of the CDR3 is TGTGCCAGCAGTGTACAGGCGTTCTACGAGCAGTACTTC. This translates into CASSVQAFYEQYF.

The table lists this clone with a count of one. The chain carries TRBV5-5 and TRBJ1-2; D call uncertain. Trimming pared 0 bases from V and 8 bases from J, leaving 17 bases between. Germline lookup yields CDR1 SGHKS and CDR2 YYEKEE (reference sequence). CDR3 length equals 15 residues. The CDR3 bases are TGTGCCAGCAGCTTGGACCCCTTTTTAGAGAGCGGCTACACCTTC. Encoded protein: CASSLDPFLESGYTF.

The chain recombines TRBV9 with TRBJ1-2; D not certain. The V gene's germline CDR1 is SGDLS and CDR2 YYNGEE. The CDR3 is made up of 13 amino acids. V shed 4 bases and J shed 4 bases, with 11 bases lying between them. The CDR3: CASSSNHPYGYTF. The CDR3 DNA reads TGTGCCAGCAGCTCCAATCATCCCTATGGCTACACCTTC.

The chain combines TRBV4-2 with TRBJ2-7, with no clear D. Germline CDR1 and CDR2: LGHNA and YNFKEQ. V dropped 2 bases and J dropped 2 bases, with 7 bases sitting between them. The CDR3 is made up of 13 amino acids. In DNA, the CDR3 is TGTGCCAGCAGCCAACACACTACCTACGAGCAGTACTTC. Translating it yields CASSQHTTYEQYF.

This chain connects TRBV18 to TRBJ1-1; no firm D call. There are 15 residues in the CDR3. The V end was cut by 0 bases, the J end by 1 base, with 9 bases between. Germline V CDR1 and CDR2: KGHSH, LQKENI. The CDR3 coding sequence is TGTGCCAGCTCACCACCGATGCCAGGGAACACTGAAGCTTTCTTT. Protein sequence: CASSPPMPGNTEAFF. The variable domain in full, completed from reference TRBV18 and TRBJ1-1, reads NAGVMQNPRHLVRRRGQEARLRCSPMKGHSHVYWYRQLPEEGLKFMVYLQKENIIDESGMPKERFSAEFPKEGPSILRIQQVVRGDSAAYFCASSPPMPGNTEAFFGQGTRLTVV.

V is TRBV7-9 and J is TRBJ2-2, with D possibly matching TRBD1 (6 bases). This CDR3 contains 12 residues. CDR1 is SEHNR, CDR2 FQNEAQ, per germline (reference sequence). V was trimmed by 4 bases and J by 7 bases, leaving 7 bases between them. CDR3 residues: CASSSGVGELFF. Here the CDR3 DNA reads TGTGCCAGCAGCTCAGGGGTCGGGGAGCTGTTTTTT.

The V gene is TRBV4-1, the J gene TRBJ2-5, with TRBD2 matching over 15 bases. The germline gives CDR1 MGHRA, CDR2 YSYEKL. With V trimmed by 4 bases and J by 5 bases, 8 bases remained unmatched. The CDR3 runs to 17 residues. CDR3 nucleotides: TGCGCCAGCAGCCCCGAGTCTGGGACTAGCGGGGGGGAGACCCAGTACTTC. Its protein product is CASSPESGTSGGETQYF.

This chain connects TRBV6-5 to TRBJ1-2, with TRBD1 as a possible D gene (5 bases). Germline loops: CDR1 MNHEY, CDR2 SVGAGI. The CDR3 is made up of 14 amino acids. V was shortened by 6 bases and J by 2 bases, with 13 bases between the two germline ends. The CDR3 loop reads CASSLTGTNYGYTF. The CDR3 coding sequence is TGTGCCAGCAGCCTGACTGGGACCAACTATGGCTACACCTTC.

CDR3 in DNA: TGCAGCGGTGAGGGAACAGGGGATTCGGGAAACACCATATATTTT. It is translated as CSGEGTGDSGNTIYF. J is TRBJ1-3 and V is TRBV29-1, with TRBD1 identical over 7 bases. The CDR3 contains 15 residues. The V and J ends lost 7 bases and 4 bases, in that order; junction bases with no gene match: 13. Germline lookup yields CDR1 SQVTM and CDR2 ANQGSEA.

The chain uses TRBV11-2 and TRBJ1-6, with 9 positions matching TRBD1. The CDR3 extends over 18 amino acids. V trimming: 4 bases; J trimming: 7 bases; junction bases outside the gene matches: 14. CDR1 SGHAT and CDR2 FQNNGV come from the germline V gene. The CDR3 loop is CASSSLSTGGWRNSPLHF. In DNA, the CDR3 is TGTGCCAGCAGCTCCTTGTCCACAGGGGGCTGGCGGAATTCACCCCTCCACTTT.

The chain uses TRBV28 and TRBJ2-5; no definite D call. CDR3 size: 11 residues. V was trimmed by 3 bases and J by 4 bases, leaving 3 bases between them. Germline CDR1 reads MDHEN; CDR2 reads SYDVKM. In nucleotides, the CDR3 is TGTGCCAGCAGTTTCACAGAGACCCAGTACTTC. It codes for CASSFTETQYF.

As DNA, the CDR3 is TGTGCCAGTAGTACCCTTGAGACAGGGGGTAAGGCTTTCTTT. Protein sequence: CASSTLETGGKAFF. V is TRBV19 and J is TRBJ1-1; the match to TRBD1 covers 9 bases. Germline CDR1 is LNHDA and CDR2 is SQIVND (reference sequence). This CDR3 comprises 14 residues. Trimming removed 4 bases from V and 11 bases from J; junction bases left unmatched: 11. The full variable domain, its missing parts supplied by reference TRBV19 and TRBJ1-1, is DGGITQSPKYLFRKEGQNVTLSCEQNLNHDAMYWYRQDPGQGLRLIYYSQIVNDFQKGDIAEGYSVSREKKESFPLTVTSAQKNPTAFYLCASSTLETGGKAFFGQGTRLTVV.

The rearrangement uses TRBV4-1 and TRBJ1-2, with 7 bases that match TRBD1. CDR1 and CDR2 (germline): MGHRA, YSYEKL. This CDR3 region has 14 residues. With V trimmed by 4 bases and J by 3 bases, 5 bases remained unmatched. CDR3: CASSRQDRDYGYTF. CDR3 bases: TGCGCCAGCAGCCGGCAAGACAGGGACTATGGCTACACCTTC.

This chain links TRBV5-1 with TRBJ1-2; D may be TRBD1 (5 bases). In germline, CDR1 is SGHRS, CDR2 YFSETQ. CDR3 length: 16 residues. V lost 0 bases, J lost 4 bases, and 16 bases lay in between. CDR3 nucleotides: TGCGCCAGCAGCTTGGGGGACCCTAACACCTCCTATGGCTACACCTTC. It translates to CASSLGDPNTSYGYTF.

The rearrangement uses TRBV3-1 (or the pseudogene TRBV3-2) and TRBJ1-6; 9 bases match TRBD1. The germline V gene has CDR1 LGHDT and CDR2 YNNKEL (reference sequence). V lost 2 bases, J lost 4 bases, and 6 bases stayed unmatched. The CDR3 consists of 17 residues. CDR3 loop: CASSQRTGGSYNSPLHF. As DNA, the CDR3 is TGTGCCAGCAGCCAAAGAACAGGGGGCTCTTATAATTCACCCCTCCACTTT.

The rearrangement uses TRBV28 and TRBJ2-7; 9 bases line up with TRBD1. The CDR3 contains 14 residues. Unmatched junction bases numbered 8, after V lost 8 bases and J lost 3 bases. Germline assignment: CDR1 MDHEN and CDR2 SYDVKM. The CDR3 region is CASQSTGGDYEQYF. CDR3 nucleotide sequence: TGTGCCAGCCAATCGACAGGGGGGGACTACGAGCAGTACTTC. Looking up the rest from reference TRBV28 and TRBJ2-7 gives the full variable domain: DVKVTQSSRYLVKRTGEKVFLECVQDMDHENMFWYRQDPGLGLRLIYFSYDVKMKEKGDIPEGYSVSREKKERFSLILESASTNQTSMYLCASQSTGGDYEQYFGPGTRLTVT.

The V and J genes are TRBV11-2 and TRBJ2-7; D is ambiguous. Between the trimmed V and J ends, which lost 5 bases and 0 bases, there was a span of 11 bases. Germline-derived CDR1 and CDR2 are SGHAT and FQNNGV. The CDR3 has 14 amino acids. This CDR3 reads CASSRTDGSYEQYF. CDR3 in DNA: TGTGCCAGCAGCAGGACGGACGGCTCCTACGAGCAGTACTTC.

J is TRBJ1-1 and V is TRBV25-1; D is undetermined. The CDR3 is made up of 11 amino acids. V lost 1 base and J 7 bases, leaving 4 bases between the germline ends. Germline V gene sequence: CDR1 MGHDK, CDR2 SYGVNS. In DNA form, the CDR3 reads TGTGCCAGCAGTGAATCAGATGAAGCTTTCTTT. Amino acids: CASSESDEAFF.

V gene TRBV28 combines with J gene TRBJ1-2; 10 nucleotides line up with TRBD1. From germline, CDR1 is MDHEN and CDR2 SYDVKM. This CDR3 is built from 16 residues. V lost 5 bases to trimming and J lost 5 bases; unmatched junction nucleotides: 11. CDR3 in amino acids: CASSHSRTGGLYGYTF. The CDR3 nucleotides are TGTGCCAGCAGTCACTCCAGGACAGGGGGGTTATATGGCTACACCTTC.

The chain carries TRBV7-9 and TRBJ1-2, with D maybe TRBD1 (6 bases). Trimming removed 5 bases at V and 3 bases at J, with 19 bases between. CDR1 is SEHNR and CDR2 is FQNEAQ in the germline V gene (reference sequence). The CDR3 covers 16 residues. DNA for the CDR3: TGTGCCAGCAGCCCAAGGGGGGGGGCAAATCACTATGGCTACACCTTC. Its translation is CASSPRGGANHYGYTF.

The chain has TRBV6-1 and TRBJ2-5, with D perhaps assigned TRBD1 or TRBD2 (5 bases each). Between the trimmed V and J ends, which lost 1 base and 5 bases, there was a span of 17 bases. This CDR3 has 16 residues. Germline values: CDR1 MNHNS, CDR2 SASEGT. Written as DNA, the CDR3 is TGTGCCAGCAGTGAAGAGGTGGCAGGGAGAGGCGAGACCCAGTACTTC. Translating it yields CASSEEVAGRGETQYF.

The chain employs TRBV18 and TRBJ2-1; D is unresolved. V was cut by 0 bases and J by 7 bases, with 19 bases left in between. CDR3 length equals 17 residues. The germline gives CDR1 KGHSH, CDR2 LQKENI. CDR3 sequence reads: CASSPPVAGRVGNEQFF. CDR3 DNA: TGTGCCAGCTCACCACCGGTGGCAGGCCGTGTGGGGAATGAGCAGTTCTTC.

This clone was seen a single time. V is TRBV11-2 and J is TRBJ1-3; 7 bases align to TRBD1. In germline, CDR1 is SGHAT, CDR2 FQNNGV. This CDR3 spans 16 amino acids. V gave up 3 bases and J gave up 0 bases; unmatched junction bases: 5. The CDR3 spells CASSFAGQISGNTIYF. CDR3 DNA: TGTGCCAGCAGCTTCGCGGGACAGATCTCTGGAAACACCATATATTTT.